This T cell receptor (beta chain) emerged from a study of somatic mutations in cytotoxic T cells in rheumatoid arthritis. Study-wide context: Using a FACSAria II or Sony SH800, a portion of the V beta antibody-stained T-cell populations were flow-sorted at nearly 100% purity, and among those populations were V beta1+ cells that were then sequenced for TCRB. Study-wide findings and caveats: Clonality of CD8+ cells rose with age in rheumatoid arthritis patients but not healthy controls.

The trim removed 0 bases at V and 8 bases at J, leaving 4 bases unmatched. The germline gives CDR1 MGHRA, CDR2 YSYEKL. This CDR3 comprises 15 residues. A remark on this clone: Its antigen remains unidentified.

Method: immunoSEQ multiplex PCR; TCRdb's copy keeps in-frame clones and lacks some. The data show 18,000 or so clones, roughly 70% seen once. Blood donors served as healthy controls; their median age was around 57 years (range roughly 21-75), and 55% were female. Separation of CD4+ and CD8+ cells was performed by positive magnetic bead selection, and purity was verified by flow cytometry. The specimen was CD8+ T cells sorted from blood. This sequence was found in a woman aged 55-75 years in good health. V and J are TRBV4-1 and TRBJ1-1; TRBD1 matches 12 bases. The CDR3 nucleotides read TGCGCCAGCAGCCAAGACCCGGGACAGGGGGCAGAAGCTTTCTTT. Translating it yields CASSQDPGQGAEAFF.